This T cell receptor (beta chain) was obtained from a study of OX40 agonist ivuxolimab in advanced cancers. This CDR3 spans 13 amino acids. Trimming pared 0 bases from V and 7 bases from J, leaving 9 bases between. CDR1 is SGHAT and CDR2 is FQNNGV in the germline V gene. Sequenced by immunoSEQ multiplex PCR; TCRdb stores in-frame clones only, minus some. Altogether under 65,000 clones are present, around 80% being singletons, with the ten largest covering 2.1%. This clonotype was sampled from an adult with an advanced solid tumor such as melanoma, head and neck, liver or kidney cancer. The source was CD4+ or CD8+ T cells sorted from blood, collected in a trial of the OX40 agonist ivuxolimab. The genes are TRBV11-2 and TRBJ1-2; D not resolved. Written as DNA, the CDR3 is TGTGCCAGCAGCTTAGAATACGGACGTGGCTACACCTTC. Its translation: CASSLEYGRGYTF. The full variable domain, completed using reference TRBV11-2 and TRBJ1-2, is EAGVAQSPRYKIIEKRQSVAFWCNPISGHATLYWYQQILGQGPKLLIQFQNNGVVDDSQLPKDRFSAERLKGVDSTLKIQPAKLEDSAVYLCASSLEYGRGYTFGSGTRLTVV.